A single T cell receptor (beta chain) is shown here with its context. Under the authors' procedure: Reference gene primer amplification gave estimated nucleated cell counts. Data came from immunoSEQ multiplex PCR; TCRdb stores just in-frame clones and leaves some out. V, J and clone size are taken as reported in that table, and D and trimming were inferred from the DNA itself. The table includes roughly 67,000 clones, roughly 80% detected once. This entry is derived from a study of blood T cell repertoires in COVID-19. Study overall: The study drew acute and convalescent COVID-19 samples from the United States, Italy and Spain. Sources were T cells, B-cell-depleted T cells, or PBMCs; the material itself was cDNA or gDNA.

The CDR3 spans 14 residues. CDR1 and CDR2 from the germline V gene are SGHTA and FQGNSA. V was pared by 3 bases and J by 3 bases, with 3 bases of the junction left unmatched. Sequenced input: peripheral blood. The V and J genes are TRBV7-2 and TRBJ2-3, with 7 positions matching TRBD2. This TCR was recovered from a woman aged 45-65 years with active or convalescent COVID-19. In DNA, the CDR3 is TGTGCCAGCAGCTTTGGGAGGGGAACAGATACGCAGTATTTT. Translation: CASSFGRGTDTQYF.